The sequence of this T cell receptor beta chain was determined in a study of blood T cell repertoires in COVID-19. Study background: Specimens from acute and convalescent COVID-19 originated in the United States, Italy and Spain.

Here immunoSEQ multiplex PCR was the method, and the copy in TCRdb shows in-frame clones only, minus some. The sample contains 300,000 or so clones, roughly 90% of which appear only once. The J segment lost 4 bases and the V segment lost 3 bases, leaving 13 bases of the junction unmatched. The CDR3 extends over 18 amino acids. The germline V gene has CDR1 MNHNS and CDR2 SASEGT. The specimen was peripheral blood. J is TRBJ2-5 and V is TRBV6-1; 11 bases line up with TRBD2. The sequence derives from a young man who had recovered from COVID-19. The CDR3 bases are TGTGCCAGCAGTGAGGTATCTAGCGGGGGGCTTCGAGGAGAGACCCAGTACTTC. Amino acids: CASSEVSSGGLRGETQYF.